This is a list of T cell receptor beta chains from one sample in a study of blood T cell repertoires in COVID-19. Method: immunoSEQ multiplex PCR; TCRdb's copy keeps in-frame clones and lacks some. Among 84,000 or so clones listed, about four fifths were seen once. Sequencing input: peripheral blood. Source of these receptors: a man older than 75 with active or convalescent COVID-19. The CDR3 runs from the conserved cysteine through the conserved F or W. A D gene is named only where the DNA matches it firmly. Expanded clones are given a class, and other clones once, few, many or no size at all.

TRBJ1-1 TRBV30 . . CAWSQDRNTEAFF TGTGCCTGGAGTCAGGACAGGAACACTGAAGCTTTCTTT
TRBJ2-3 TRBV29-1 TRBD1 . CSGGQGGPDTQYF TGCAGCGGGGGACAGGGGGGCCCAGATACGCAGTATTTT
TRBJ2-5 TRBV2 . once CASSEGQAIQETQYF TGTGCCAGCAGTGAAGGACAGGCGATCCAAGAGACCCAGTACTTC
TRBJ2-1 TRBV28 TRBD2 . CASRRGLAGAKDNEQFF TGTGCCAGCAGACGAGGACTAGCGGGAGCGAAGGACAATGAGCAGTTCTTC
TRBJ1-2 TRBV3-1/TRBV3-2 TRBD1 . CATTRGQGGGYTF TGTGCCACCACGCGGGGACAGGGAGGTGGCTACACCTTC
TRBJ2-2 TRBV9 TRBD2 once CASSPLAGGNTGELFF TGTGCCAGCAGCCCTCTAGCGGGGGGGAACACCGGGGAGCTGTTTTTT
TRBJ2-3 TRBV6-5 . . CASKDTGTDTQYF TGTGCCAGCAAGGACACCGGCACAGATACGCAGTATTTT
TRBJ2-3 TRBV6-5 . . CASSKDSRPLGQYF TGTGCCAGCAGCAAAGACTCGCGCCCGCTAGGGCAGTATTTT
TRBJ2-5 TRBV5-4 . . CASSWAGGFQETQYF TGTGCCAGCAGCTGGGCGGGCGGGTTCCAAGAGACCCAGTACTTC
TRBJ2-2 TRBV25-1 TRBD2 . CATHSGAYTGELFF TGTGCCACCCATAGCGGGGCGTACACCGGGGAGCTGTTTTTT
TRBJ1-2 TRBV6-1 . . CASREGGGSYGYTF TGTGCCAGCAGAGAAGGTGGCGGTTCCTATGGCTACACCTTC
TRBJ2-2 TRBV5-1 TRBD1 . CASSLEQGARRTGELFF TGCGCCAGCAGCTTGGAGCAGGGGGCGCGTCGGACCGGGGAGCTGTTTTTT
TRBJ1-4 TRBV9 . . CASSVLAGLGGEKLFF TGTGCCAGCAGCGTACTGGCTGGTTTGGGGGGTGAAAAACTGTTTTTT
TRBJ2-1 TRBV7-6 . . CASSGRSDSEQFF TGTGCCAGCAGCGGGCGCTCGGACAGTGAGCAGTTCTTC